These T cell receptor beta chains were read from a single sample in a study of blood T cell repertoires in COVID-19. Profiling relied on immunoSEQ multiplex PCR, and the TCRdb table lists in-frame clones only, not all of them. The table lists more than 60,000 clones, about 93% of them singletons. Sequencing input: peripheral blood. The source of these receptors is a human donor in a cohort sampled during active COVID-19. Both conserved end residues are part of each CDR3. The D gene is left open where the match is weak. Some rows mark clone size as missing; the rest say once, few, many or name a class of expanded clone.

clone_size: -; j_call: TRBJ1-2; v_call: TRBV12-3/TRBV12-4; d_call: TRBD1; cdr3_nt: TGTGCCAGCAGCCCGGGACAGTCCTATGGCTACACCTTC; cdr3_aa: CASSPGQSYGYTF
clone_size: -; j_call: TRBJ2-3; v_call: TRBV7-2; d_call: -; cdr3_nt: TGTGCCAGCAGCTTAGTGGTGACAAACACAGATACGCAGTATTTT; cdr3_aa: CASSLVVTNTDTQYF
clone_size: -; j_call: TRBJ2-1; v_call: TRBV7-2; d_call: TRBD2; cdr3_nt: TGTGCCAGCATCATAGCGGGGGGGCTCTACAATGAGCAGTTCTTC; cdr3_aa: CASIIAGGLYNEQFF
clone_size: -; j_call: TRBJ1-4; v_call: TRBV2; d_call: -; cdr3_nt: TGTGCCAGCAGTGAAATGGGGACTGGGACCCCGGAGGAAAAACTGTTTTTT; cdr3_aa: CASSEMGTGTPEEKLFF
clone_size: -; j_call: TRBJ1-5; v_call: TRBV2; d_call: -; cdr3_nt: TGTGCCAGCAGCGGAGAGGGCAATCAGCCCCAGCATTTT; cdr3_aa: CASSGEGNQPQHF
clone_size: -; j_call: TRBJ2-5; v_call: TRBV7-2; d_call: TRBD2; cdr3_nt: TGTGCCAGTACATATAGCGGGGGGGCCTACGAGACCCAGTACTTC; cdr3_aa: CASTYSGGAYETQYF
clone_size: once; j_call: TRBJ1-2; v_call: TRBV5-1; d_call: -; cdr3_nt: TGCGCCAGCAGCTTGTCCCAGGGAAACTATGGCTACACCTTC; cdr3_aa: CASSLSQGNYGYTF
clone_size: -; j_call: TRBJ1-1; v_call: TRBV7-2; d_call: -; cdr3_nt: TGTGCCAGCAGCACCACGGTGAACACTGAAGCTTTCTTT; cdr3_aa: CASSTTVNTEAFF
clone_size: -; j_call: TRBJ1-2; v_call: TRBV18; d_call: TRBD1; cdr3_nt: TGTGCCAGCTCTCGAGACAGGGGGCGCGTCTATGGCTACACCTTC; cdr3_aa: CASSRDRGRVYGYTF
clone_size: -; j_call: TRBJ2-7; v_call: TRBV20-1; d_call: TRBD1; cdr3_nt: TGCAGTGCTAGTAGCTGGGACAGGGTGGTCGAGCAGTACTTC; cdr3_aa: CSASSWDRVVEQYF
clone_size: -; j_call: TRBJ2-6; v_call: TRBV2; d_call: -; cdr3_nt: TGTGCCAGCAGTGGCGGTTTGCGGGTCCGGGCCAACGTCCTGACTTTC; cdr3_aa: CASSGGLRVRANVLTF
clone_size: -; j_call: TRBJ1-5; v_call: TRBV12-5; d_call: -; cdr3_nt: TGTGCTAGTGCCTTACAGGGTTTGAGCAATCAGCCCCAGCATTTT; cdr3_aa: CASALQGLSNQPQHF
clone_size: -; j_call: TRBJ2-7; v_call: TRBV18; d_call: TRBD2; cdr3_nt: TGTGCCAGCTCCAATCGGGGGGGGCTACCCTACGAGCAGTACTTC; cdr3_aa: CASSNRGGLPYEQYF
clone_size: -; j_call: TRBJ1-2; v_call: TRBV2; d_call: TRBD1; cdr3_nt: TGTGCCAGCAGCCCGACAGGGACGCTCTATGGCTACACCTTC; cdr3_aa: CASSPTGTLYGYTF
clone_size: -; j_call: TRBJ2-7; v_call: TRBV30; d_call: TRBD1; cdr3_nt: TGTGCCTGGACGACAGGGCTCTCCTACGAGCAGTACTTC; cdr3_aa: CAWTTGLSYEQYF
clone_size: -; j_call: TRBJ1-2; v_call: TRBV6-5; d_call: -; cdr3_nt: TGTGCCAGCGCGCTTACGAAAAACTATGGCTACACCTTC; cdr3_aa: CASALTKNYGYTF
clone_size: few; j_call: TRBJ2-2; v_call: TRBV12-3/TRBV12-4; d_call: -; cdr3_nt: TGTGCCAGCAGTTTTAACAGGGAAGGGGAGCTGTTTTTT; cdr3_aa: CASSFNREGELFF
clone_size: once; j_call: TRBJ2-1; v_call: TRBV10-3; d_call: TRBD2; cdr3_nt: TGTGCCATCAGTGGTCCTCCGGGACTAGCGGACTTCTACAATGAGCAGTTCTTC; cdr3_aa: CAISGPPGLADFYNEQFF
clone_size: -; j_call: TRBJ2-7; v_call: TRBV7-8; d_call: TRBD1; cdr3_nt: TGTGCCAGCAGGCTGGACAGGGCAAACGAGCAGTACTTC; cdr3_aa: CASRLDRANEQYF
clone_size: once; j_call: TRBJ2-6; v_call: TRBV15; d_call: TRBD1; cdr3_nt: TGTGCCACCAGCAGGGACAGGGGCTCTGGGGCCAACGTCCTGACTTTC; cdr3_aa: CATSRDRGSGANVLTF
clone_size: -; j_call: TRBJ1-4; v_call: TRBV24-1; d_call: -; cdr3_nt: TGTGCCACCAGTGATCTCCCCCCGGGGGGGCCTCATGAAAAACTGTTTTTT; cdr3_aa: CATSDLPPGGPHEKLFF
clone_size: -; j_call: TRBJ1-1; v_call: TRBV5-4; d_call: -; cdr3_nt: TGTGCCAGCAGCCGACAGGACCCGAACACTGAAGCTTTCTTT; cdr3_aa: CASSRQDPNTEAFF
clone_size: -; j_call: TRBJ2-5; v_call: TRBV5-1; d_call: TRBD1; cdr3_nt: TGCGCCAGCAGCTTGGCCGGGACAGGGGCCCGAGAGACCCAGTACTTC; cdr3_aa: CASSLAGTGARETQYF
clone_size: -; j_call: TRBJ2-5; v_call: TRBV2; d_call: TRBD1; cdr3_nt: TGTGCCAGCACCCGGACAGGGGGGTTTTTGATCCAGTACTTC; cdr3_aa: CASTRTGGFLIQYF
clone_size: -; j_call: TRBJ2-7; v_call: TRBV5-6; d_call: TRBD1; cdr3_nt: TGTGCCAGCAGCTTGCCAGGGGGTGGGTCCCACACGAACTTC; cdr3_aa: CASSLPGGGSHTNF
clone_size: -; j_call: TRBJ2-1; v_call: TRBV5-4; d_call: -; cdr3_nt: TGTGCCAGCAGCCCGGGGAAGTTCTCGAATGAGCAGTTCTTC; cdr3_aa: CASSPGKFSNEQFF
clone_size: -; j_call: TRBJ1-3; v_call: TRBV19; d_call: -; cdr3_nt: TGTGCCAGTAGTCCTCGGACTAGTATTAGAAACACCATATATTTT; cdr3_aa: CASSPRTSIRNTIYF
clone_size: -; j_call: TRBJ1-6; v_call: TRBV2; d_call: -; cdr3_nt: TGTGCCAGCAGCCGGTCACAGGGTGGTCGGTCACCCCTCCACTTT; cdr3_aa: CASSRSQGGRSPLHF
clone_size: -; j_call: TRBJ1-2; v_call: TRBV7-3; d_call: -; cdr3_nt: TGTGCCAGCAGCTTAACTGCGGGGGCACTTTCTAACTATGGCTACACCTTC; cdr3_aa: CASSLTAGALSNYGYTF
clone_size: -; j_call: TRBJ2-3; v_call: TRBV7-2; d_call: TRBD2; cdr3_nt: TGTGCCAGCATCCTACTGCGGGGGGAGGTAGATACGCAGTATTTT; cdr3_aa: CASILLRGEVDTQYF
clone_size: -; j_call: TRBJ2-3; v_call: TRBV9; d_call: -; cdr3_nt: TGTGCCAGCAGCGGACTCACAGATACGCAGTATTTT; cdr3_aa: CASSGLTDTQYF
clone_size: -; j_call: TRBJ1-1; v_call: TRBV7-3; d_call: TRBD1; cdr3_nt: TGTGCCAGCAGCTTGACAGGGTGGACTGAAGCTTTCTTT; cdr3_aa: CASSLTGWTEAFF
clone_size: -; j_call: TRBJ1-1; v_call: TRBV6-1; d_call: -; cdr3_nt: TGTGCCAGCAGTGAAGTTGGCGGCCTAATGGCTTTCTTT; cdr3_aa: CASSEVGGLMAFF
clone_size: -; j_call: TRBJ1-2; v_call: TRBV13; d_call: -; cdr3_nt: TGTGCCAGCAGCTTAGGGACAGGCCTCTCCCACTATGGCTACACCTTC; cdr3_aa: CASSLGTGLSHYGYTF
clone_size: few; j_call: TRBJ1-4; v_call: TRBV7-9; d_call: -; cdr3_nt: TGTGCCAGCAGCCCCTCCGGAGGGACTAATGAAAAACTGTTTTTT; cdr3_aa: CASSPSGGTNEKLFF
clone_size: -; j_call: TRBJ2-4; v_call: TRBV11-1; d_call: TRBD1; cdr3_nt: TGTGCCAGCAGCCCAGCCGGGACAGGGAGTTACATTCAGTACTTC; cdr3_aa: CASSPAGTGSYIQYF
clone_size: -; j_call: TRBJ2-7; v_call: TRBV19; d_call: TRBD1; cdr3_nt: TGTGCCAGTAGCTCCCCCGGGACAGGGAACTACGAGCAGTACTTC; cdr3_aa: CASSSPGTGNYEQYF
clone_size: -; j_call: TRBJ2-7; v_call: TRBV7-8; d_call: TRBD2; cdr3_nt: TGTGCCATAGAACAGGCGGGGGGCTACGAGCAGTACTTC; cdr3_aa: CAIEQAGGYEQYF
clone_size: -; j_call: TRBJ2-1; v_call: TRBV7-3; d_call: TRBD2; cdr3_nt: TGTGCCAGCAGTCACGGGTCGAGAGCGGGGGTCAATGAGCAGTTCTTC; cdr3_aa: CASSHGSRAGVNEQFF
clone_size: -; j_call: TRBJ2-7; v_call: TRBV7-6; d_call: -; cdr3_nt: TGTGCCAGCAGCTTAGGCGGACTACCCTACGAGCAGTACTTC; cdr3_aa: CASSLGGLPYEQYF
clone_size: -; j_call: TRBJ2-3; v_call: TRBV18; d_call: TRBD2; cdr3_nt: TGTGCCAGCTCACCTCAGAGCGGGGGCGAAGAGGGAGATACGCAGTATTTT; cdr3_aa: CASSPQSGGEEGDTQYF
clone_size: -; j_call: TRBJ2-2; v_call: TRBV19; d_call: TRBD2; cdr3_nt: TGTGCCAGTAGTATCCCGGGGGGTTTGTCCGGGGAGCTGTTTTTT; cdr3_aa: CASSIPGGLSGELFF
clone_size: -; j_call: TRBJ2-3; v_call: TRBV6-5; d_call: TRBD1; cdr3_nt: TGTGCCAGCAGTTACACAGGGGAAGTCCTCACAGATACGCAGTATTTT; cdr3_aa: CASSYTGEVLTDTQYF
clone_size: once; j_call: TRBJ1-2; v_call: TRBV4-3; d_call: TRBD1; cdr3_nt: TGCGCCAGCAGCCAAACAGGGGGCTGGGGCTATGGCTACACCTTC; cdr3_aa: CASSQTGGWGYGYTF
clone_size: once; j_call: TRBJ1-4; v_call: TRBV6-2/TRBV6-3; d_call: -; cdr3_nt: TGTGCCAGCAGTCCCGGGAATACTAATGAAAAACTGTTTTTT; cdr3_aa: CASSPGNTNEKLFF
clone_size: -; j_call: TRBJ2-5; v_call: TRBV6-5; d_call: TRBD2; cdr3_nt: TGTGCCAGCAGTCGCCGGACTAGCGCGGGGGAGACCCAGTACTTC; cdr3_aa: CASSRRTSAGETQYF
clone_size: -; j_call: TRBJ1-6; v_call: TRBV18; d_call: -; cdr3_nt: TGTGCCAGCTCACCAAGGGCAGGGGATTATGATTCACCCCTCCACTTT; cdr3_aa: CASSPRAGDYDSPLHF
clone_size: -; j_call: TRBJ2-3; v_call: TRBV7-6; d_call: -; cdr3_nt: TGTGCCAGCAGCTTCAATTCTTGGACTATTAACACAGATACGCAGTATTTT; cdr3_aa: CASSFNSWTINTDTQYF
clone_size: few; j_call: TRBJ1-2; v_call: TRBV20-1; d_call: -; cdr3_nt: TGCAGTGCTCCCCAAAACTATGGCTACACCTTC; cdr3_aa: CSAPQNYGYTF
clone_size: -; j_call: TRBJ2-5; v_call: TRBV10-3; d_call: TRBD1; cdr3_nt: TGTGCCATCAGCTCAGGGGGAACGGTAATACAAGAGACCCAGTACTTC; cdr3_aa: CAISSGGTVIQETQYF
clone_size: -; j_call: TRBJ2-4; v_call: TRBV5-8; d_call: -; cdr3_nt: TGTGCCAGCAGCTTGGCTGGGGCTTGGGCCAAAAACATTCAGTACTTC; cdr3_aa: CASSLAGAWAKNIQYF
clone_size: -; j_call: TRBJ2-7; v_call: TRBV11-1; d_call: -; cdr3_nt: TGTGCCAGCAGCTTAGGAACAGCCAGTAGCTCCTACGAGCAGTACTTC; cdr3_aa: CASSLGTASSSYEQYF
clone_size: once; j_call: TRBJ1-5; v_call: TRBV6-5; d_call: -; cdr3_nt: TGTGCCAGCGTGACAGGAAGTACTGGACCCCAGCATTTT; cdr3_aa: CASVTGSTGPQHF